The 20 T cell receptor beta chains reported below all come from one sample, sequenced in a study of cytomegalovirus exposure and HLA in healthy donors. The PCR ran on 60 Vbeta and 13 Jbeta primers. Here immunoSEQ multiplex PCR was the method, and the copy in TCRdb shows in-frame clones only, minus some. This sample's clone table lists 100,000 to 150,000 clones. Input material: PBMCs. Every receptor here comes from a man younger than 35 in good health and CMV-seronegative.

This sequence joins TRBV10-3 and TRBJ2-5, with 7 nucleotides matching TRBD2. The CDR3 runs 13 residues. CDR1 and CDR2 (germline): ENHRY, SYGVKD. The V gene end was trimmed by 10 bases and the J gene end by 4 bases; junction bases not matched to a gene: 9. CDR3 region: CATKDGGGETQYF. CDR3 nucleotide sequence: TGTGCCACCAAGGACGGCGGGGGAGAGACCCAGTACTTC.

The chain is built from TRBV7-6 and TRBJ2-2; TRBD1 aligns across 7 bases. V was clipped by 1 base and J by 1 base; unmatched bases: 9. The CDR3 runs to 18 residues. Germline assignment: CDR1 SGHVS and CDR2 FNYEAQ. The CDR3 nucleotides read TGTGCCAGCAGCTTAGTTCTCCCCCGGACAGGGAACACCGGGGAGCTGTTTTTT. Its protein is CASSLVLPRTGNTGELFF.

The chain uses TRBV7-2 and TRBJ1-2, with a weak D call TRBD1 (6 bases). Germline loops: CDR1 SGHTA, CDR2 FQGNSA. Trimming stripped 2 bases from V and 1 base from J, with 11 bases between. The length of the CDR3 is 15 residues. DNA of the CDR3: TGTGCCAGCAGCTTAAGCACAGGGAGTAACTATGGCTACACCTTC. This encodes CASSLSTGSNYGYTF. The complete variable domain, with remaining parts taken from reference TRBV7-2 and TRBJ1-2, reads GAGVSQSPSNKVTEKGKDVELRCDPISGHTALYWYRQSLGQGLEFLIYFQGNSAPDKSGLPSDRFSAERTGGSVSTLTIQRTQQEDSAVYLCASSLSTGSNYGYTFGSGTRLTVV.

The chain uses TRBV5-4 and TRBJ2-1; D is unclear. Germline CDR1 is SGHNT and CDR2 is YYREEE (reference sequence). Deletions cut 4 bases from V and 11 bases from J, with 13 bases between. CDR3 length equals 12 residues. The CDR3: CASSGGSEKQFF. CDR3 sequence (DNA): TGTGCCAGCAGCGGTGGTTCGGAGAAGCAGTTCTTC. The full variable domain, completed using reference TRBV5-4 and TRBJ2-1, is ETGVTQSPTHLIKTRGQQVTLRCSSQSGHNTVSWYQQALGQGPQFIFQYYREEENGRGNFPPRFSGLQFPNYSSELNVNALELDDSALYLCASSGGSEKQFFGPGTRLTVL.

CDR3 in DNA: TGTGCCAGCAGCTCTAGCGGGAGGGCCGGGAGCACAGATACGCAGTATTTT. Protein sequence: CASSSSGRAGSTDTQYF. The V gene is TRBV11-3, the J gene TRBJ2-3, with 12 bases lining up with TRBD2. Germline V gene data show CDR1 as SGHNT and CDR2 as YENEEA. CDR3 length: 17 amino acids. J gave up 0 bases and V 4 bases, and 5 bases lay outside the gene matches.

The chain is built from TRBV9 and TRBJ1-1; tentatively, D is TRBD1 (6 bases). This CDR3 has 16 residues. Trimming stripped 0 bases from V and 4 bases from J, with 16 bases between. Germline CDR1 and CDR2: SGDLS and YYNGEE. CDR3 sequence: CASSVGPFDRSTEAFF. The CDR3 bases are TGTGCCAGCAGCGTAGGCCCATTTGACAGGAGCACTGAAGCTTTCTTT. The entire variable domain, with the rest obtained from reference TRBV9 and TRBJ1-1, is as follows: DSGVTQTPKHLITATGQRVTLRCSPRSGDLSVYWYQQSLDQGLQFLIQYYNGEERAKGNILERFSAQQFPDLHSELNLSSLELGDSALYFCASSVGPFDRSTEAFFGQGTRLTVV.

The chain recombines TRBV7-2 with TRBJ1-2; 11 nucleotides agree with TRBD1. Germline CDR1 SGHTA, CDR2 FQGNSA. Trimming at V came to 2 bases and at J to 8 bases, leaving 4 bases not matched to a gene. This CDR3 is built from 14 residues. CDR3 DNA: TGTGCCAGCAGCTTACCGGACAGGGGGCAGGGCTACACCTTC. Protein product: CASSLPDRGQGYTF.

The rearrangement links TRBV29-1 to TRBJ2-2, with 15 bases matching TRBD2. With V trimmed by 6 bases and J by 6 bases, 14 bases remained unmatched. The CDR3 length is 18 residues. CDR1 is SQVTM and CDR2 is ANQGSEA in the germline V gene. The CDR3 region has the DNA TGCAGCGTCGCCCCGAGTGGGACTAGCGGGAGGCTGGCCGGGGAGCTGTTTTTT. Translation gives CSVAPSGTSGRLAGELFF.

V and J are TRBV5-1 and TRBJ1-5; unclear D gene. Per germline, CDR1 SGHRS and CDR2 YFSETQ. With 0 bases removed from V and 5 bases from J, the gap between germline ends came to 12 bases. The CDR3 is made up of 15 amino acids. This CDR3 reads CASSLAGERDQPQHF. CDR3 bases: TGCGCCAGCAGCTTGGCCGGGGAGAGGGATCAGCCCCAGCATTTT.

The CDR3 reads CASSLGDIDNQPQHF. CDR3 sequence (DNA): TGCGCCAGCAGCTTGGGGGACATAGACAATCAGCCCCAGCATTTT. The rearrangement links TRBV5-1 to TRBJ1-5; D might be TRBD1 (6 bases). CDR1 SGHRS and CDR2 YFSETQ come from the germline V gene. The ends were cut back, 0 bases at V and 3 bases at J, with 10 bases in the middle. The CDR3 is 15 residues long.

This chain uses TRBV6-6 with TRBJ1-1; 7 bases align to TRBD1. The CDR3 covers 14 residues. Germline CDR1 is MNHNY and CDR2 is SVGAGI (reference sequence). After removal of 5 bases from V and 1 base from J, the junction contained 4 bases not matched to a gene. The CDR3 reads CASSLGTANTEAFF. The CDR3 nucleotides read TGTGCCAGCAGTCTTGGGACAGCGAACACTGAAGCTTTCTTT.

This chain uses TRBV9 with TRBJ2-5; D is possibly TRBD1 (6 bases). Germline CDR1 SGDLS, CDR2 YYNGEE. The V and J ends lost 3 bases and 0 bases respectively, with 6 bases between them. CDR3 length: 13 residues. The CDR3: CASSEGDQETQYF. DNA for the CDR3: TGTGCCAGCAGCGAGGGGGACCAAGAGACCCAGTACTTC.

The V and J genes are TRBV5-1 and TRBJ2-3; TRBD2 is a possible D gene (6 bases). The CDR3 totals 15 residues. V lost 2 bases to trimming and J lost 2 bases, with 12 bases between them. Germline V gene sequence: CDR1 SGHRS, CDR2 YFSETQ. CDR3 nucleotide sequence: TGCGCCAGCAGCTTCCGGGACTCCCACACAGATACGCAGTATTTT. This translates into CASSFRDSHTDTQYF.

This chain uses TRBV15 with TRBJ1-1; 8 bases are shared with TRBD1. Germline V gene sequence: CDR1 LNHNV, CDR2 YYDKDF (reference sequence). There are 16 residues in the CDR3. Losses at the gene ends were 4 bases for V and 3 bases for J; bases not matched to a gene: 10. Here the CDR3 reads CATSTGDRGLDTEAFF. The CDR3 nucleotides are TGTGCCACCAGCACCGGTGACAGGGGACTGGACACTGAAGCTTTCTTT.

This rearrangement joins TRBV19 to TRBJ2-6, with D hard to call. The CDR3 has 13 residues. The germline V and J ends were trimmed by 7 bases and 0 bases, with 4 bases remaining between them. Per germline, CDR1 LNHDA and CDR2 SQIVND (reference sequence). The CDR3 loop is CASKSSGANVLTF. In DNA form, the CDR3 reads TGTGCCAGTAAGAGCTCTGGGGCCAACGTCCTGACTTTC.

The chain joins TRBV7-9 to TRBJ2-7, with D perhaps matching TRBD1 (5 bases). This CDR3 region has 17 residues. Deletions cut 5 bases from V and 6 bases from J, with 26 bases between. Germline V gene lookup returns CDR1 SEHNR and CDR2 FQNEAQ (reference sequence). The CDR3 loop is CASSQVLNPDKILEQYF. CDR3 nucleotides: TGTGCCAGCAGCCAAGTCTTGAACCCGGACAAAATCCTCGAGCAGTACTTC. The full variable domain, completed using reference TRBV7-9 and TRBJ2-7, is DTGVSQNPRHKITKRGQNVTFRCDPISEHNRLYWYRQTLGQGPEFLTYFQNEAQLEKSRLLSDRFSAERPKGSFSTLEIQRTEQGDSAMYLCASSQVLNPDKILEQYFGPGTRLTVT.

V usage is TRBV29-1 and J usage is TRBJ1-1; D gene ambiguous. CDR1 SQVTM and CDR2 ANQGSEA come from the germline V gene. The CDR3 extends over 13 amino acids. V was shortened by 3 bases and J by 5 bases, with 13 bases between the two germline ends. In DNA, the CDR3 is TGCAGCGTTGAGATTGGTCGGGAAACTGAAGCTTTCTTT. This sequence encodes CSVEIGRETEAFF.

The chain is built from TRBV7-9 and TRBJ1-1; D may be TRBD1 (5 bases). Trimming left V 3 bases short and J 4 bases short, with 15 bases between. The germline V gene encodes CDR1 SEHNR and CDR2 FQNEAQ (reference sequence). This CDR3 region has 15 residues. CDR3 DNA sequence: TGTGCCAGCAGCTTTGGCCTGGGGGGATCCACTGAAGCTTTCTTT. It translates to CASSFGLGGSTEAFF.

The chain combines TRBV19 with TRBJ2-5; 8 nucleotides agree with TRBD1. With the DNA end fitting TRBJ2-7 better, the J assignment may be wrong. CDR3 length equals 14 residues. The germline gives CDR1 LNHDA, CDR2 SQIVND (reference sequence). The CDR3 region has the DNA TGTGCCAGTAGTTTTGGACAGGGCCCTTACGAGCAGTACTTC. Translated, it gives CASSFGQGPYEQYF.

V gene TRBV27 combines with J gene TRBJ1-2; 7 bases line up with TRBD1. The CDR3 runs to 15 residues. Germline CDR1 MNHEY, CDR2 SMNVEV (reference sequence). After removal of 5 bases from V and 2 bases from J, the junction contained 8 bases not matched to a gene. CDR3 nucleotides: TGTGCCAGCAGTCCCGGACAGGCTCACAACTATGGCTACACCTTC. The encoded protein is CASSPGQAHNYGYTF.